This T cell receptor beta chain is drawn from a study of control samples from healthy donors and cancer patients. Germline values: CDR1 MNHEY, CDR2 SVGAGI. This CDR3 comprises 14 residues. The V and J ends lost 0 bases and 3 bases respectively, with 9 bases between them. Some clones are missing from TCRdb's copy, which holds only in-frame ones; the method was immunoSEQ multiplex PCR. The repertoire has about 80,000 clones, about nine tenths of them found once; the top ten carry less than 7%. This clone came up once. Material for sequencing was blood. The J gene is TRBJ2-7, the V gene TRBV6-5; a weak D match, TRBD2 (6 bases). This sequence was found in a man aged 50-60 years in good health. The CDR3 region is CASSYSRGSYEQYF. Written as DNA, the CDR3 is TGTGCCAGCAGTTACTCACGGGGGAGCTACGAGCAGTACTTC.